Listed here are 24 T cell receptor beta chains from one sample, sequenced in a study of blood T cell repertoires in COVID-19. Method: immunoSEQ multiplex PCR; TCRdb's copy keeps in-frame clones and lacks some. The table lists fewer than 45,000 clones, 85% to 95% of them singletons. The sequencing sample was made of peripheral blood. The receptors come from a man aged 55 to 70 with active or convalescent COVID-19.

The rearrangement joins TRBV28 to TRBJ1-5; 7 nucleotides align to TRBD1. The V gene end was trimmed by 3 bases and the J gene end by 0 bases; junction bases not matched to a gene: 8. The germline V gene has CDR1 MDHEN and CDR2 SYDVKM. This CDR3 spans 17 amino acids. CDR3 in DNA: TGTGCCAGCAGTTTCGGGACAGTCTCTTATAGCAATCAGCCCCAGCATTTT. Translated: CASSFGTVSYSNQPQHF.

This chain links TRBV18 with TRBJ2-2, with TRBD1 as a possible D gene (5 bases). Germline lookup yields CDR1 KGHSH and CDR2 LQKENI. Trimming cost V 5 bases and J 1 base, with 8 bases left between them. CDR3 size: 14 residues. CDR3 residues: CASSSGQNTGELFF. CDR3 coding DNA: TGTGCCAGCTCATCCGGACAGAACACCGGGGAGCTGTTTTTT.

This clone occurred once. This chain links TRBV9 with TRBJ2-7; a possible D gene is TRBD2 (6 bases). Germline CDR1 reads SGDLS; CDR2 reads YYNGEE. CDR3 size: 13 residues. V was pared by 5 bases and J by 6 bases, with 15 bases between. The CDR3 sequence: CASSQTSYSEQYF. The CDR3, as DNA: TGTGCCAGCAGTCAGACTAGTTACTCCGAGCAGTACTTC.

The CDR3 sequence: CASSTAGTGVRQYF. The CDR3 region has the DNA TGTGCCAGTAGTACAGCCGGGACAGGGGTTAGGCAGTACTTC. This chain uses TRBV19 with TRBJ2-7, with TRBD1 matching over 10 bases. CDR1 and CDR2 from the germline V gene are LNHDA and SQIVND (reference sequence). V shed 4 bases, J shed 9 bases, and the junction held 9 bases outside the gene matches. The CDR3 runs to 14 residues.

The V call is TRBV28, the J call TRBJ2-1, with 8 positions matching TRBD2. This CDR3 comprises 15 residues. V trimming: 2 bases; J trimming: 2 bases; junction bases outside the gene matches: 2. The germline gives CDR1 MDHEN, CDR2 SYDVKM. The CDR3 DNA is TGTGCCAGCAGTTTAATAGCGGGGACCTACAATGAGCAGTTCTTC. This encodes CASSLIAGTYNEQFF.

The CDR3: CASSPWDTLSRQFF. The CDR3, as DNA: TGCGCCAGCAGTCCCTGGGACACCCTCTCCCGACAGTTCTTC. The V gene is TRBV5-1, the J gene TRBJ2-1; D possibly corresponds to TRBD1 (6 bases). Germline CDR1 and CDR2: SGHRS and YFSETQ. The CDR3 extends over 14 amino acids. V was trimmed by 5 bases and J by 13 bases, leaving 22 bases between them.

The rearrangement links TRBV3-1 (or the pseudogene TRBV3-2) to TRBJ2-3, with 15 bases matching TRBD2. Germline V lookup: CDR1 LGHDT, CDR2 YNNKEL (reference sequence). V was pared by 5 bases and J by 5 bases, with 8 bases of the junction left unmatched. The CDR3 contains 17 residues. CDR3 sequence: CASSSKWTSGGGDTQYF. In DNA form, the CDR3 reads TGTGCCAGCAGCTCGAAATGGACTAGCGGGGGGGGAGATACGCAGTATTTT.

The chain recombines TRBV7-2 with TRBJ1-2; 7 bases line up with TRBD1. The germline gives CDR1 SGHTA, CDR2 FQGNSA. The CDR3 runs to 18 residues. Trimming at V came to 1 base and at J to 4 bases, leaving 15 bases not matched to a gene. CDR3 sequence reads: CASSLGATRRQGGYGYTF. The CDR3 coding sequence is TGTGCCAGCAGCTTAGGAGCTACAAGGAGGCAGGGGGGCTATGGCTACACCTTC.

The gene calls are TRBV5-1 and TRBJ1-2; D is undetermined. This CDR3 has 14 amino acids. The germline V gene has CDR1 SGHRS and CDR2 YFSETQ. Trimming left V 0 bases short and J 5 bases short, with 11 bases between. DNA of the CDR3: TGCGCCAGCAGCTTGGAGGGAGACGTATATGGCTACACCTTC. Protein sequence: CASSLEGDVYGYTF.

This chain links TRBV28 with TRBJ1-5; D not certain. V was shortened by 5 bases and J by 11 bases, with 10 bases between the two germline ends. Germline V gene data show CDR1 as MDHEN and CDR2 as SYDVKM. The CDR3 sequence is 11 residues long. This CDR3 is CASSTPGAQHF. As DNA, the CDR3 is TGTGCCAGCAGTACCCCCGGAGCCCAGCATTTT. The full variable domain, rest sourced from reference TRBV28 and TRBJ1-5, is DVKVTQSSRYLVKRTGEKVFLECVQDMDHENMFWYRQDPGLGLRLIYFSYDVKMKEKGDIPEGYSVSREKKERFSLILESASTNQTSMYLCASSTPGAQHFGDGTRLSIL.

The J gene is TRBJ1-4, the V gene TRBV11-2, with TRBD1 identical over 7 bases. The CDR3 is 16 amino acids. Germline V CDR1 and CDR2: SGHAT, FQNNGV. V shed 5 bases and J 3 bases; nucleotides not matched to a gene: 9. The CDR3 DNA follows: TGTGCCAGCAGCCCAGAAACAGGGGTACCTAATGAAAAACTGTTTTTT. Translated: CASSPETGVPNEKLFF.

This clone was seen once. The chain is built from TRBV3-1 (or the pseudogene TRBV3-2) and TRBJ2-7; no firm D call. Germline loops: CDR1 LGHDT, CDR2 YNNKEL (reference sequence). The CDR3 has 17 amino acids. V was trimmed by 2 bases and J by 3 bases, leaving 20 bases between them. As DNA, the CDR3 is TGTGCCAGCAGCCAAAAGGCTCCGGTCCACCGACACTACGAGCAGTACTTC. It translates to CASSQKAPVHRHYEQYF.

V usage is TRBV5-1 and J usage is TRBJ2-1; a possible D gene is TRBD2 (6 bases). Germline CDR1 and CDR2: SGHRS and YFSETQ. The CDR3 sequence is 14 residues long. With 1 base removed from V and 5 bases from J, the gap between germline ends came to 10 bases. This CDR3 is CASSLREYNNEQFF. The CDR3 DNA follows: TGCGCCAGCAGCTTGCGGGAGTACAACAATGAGCAGTTCTTC.

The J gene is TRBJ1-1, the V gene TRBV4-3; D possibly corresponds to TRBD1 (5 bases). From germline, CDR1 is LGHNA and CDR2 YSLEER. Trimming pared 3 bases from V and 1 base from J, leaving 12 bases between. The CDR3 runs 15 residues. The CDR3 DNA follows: TGCGCCAGCAGCCAGGTCAGGGTCGGGAACACTGAAGCTTTCTTT. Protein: CASSQVRVGNTEAFF.

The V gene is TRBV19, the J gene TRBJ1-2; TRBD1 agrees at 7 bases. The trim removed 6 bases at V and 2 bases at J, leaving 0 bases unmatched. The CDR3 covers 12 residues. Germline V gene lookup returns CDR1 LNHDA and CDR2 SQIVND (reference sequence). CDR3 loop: CASRDRNYGYTF. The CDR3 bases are TGTGCCAGTAGGGACAGGAACTATGGCTACACCTTC.

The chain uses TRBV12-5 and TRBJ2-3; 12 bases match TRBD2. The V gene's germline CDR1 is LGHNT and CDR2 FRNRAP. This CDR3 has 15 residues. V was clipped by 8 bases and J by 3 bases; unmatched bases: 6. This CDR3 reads CASSTSGRNTDTQYF. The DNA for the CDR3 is TGTGCTAGTTCCACTAGCGGGAGGAATACAGATACGCAGTATTTT. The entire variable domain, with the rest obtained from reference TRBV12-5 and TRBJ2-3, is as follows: DARVTQTPRHKVTEMGQEVTMRCQPILGHNTVFWYRQTMMQGLELLAYFRNRAPLDDSGMPKDRFSAEMPDATLATLKIQPSEPRDSAVYFCASSTSGRNTDTQYFGPGTRLTVL.

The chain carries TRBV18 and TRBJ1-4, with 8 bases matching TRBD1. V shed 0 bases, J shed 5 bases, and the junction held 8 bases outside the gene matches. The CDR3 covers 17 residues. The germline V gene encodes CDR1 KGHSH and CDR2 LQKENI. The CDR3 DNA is TGTGCCAGCTCACCACCGAACAGGGGGGGGTTAAATGAAAAACTGTTTTTT. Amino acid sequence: CASSPPNRGGLNEKLFF.

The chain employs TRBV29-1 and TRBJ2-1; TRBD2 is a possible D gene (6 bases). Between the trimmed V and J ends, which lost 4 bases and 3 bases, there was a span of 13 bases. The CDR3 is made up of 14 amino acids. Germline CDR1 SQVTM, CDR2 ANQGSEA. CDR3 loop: CSVVGLGGYNEQFF. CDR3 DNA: TGCAGCGTTGTCGGATTGGGGGGCTACAATGAGCAGTTCTTC.

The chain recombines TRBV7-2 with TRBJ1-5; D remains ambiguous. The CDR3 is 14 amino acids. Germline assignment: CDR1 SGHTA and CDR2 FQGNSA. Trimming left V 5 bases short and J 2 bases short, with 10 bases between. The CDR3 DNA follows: TGTGCCAGCAGCCCAAGCGGGGGCAATCAGCCCCAGCATTTT. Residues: CASSPSGGNQPQHF.

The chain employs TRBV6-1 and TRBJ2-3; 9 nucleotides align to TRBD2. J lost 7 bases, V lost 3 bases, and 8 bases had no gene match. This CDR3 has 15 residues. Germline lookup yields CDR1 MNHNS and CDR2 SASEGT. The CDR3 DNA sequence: TGTGCCAGCAGTGATGGCGGGGGGGCTCTTAATACGCAGTATTTT. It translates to CASSDGGGALNTQYF.

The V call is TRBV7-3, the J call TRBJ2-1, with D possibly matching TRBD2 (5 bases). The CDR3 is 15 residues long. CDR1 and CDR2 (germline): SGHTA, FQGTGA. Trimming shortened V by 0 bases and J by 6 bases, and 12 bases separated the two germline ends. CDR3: CASSLTGVWTNEQFF. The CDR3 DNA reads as TGTGCCAGCAGCTTAACGGGAGTGTGGACCAATGAGCAGTTCTTC.

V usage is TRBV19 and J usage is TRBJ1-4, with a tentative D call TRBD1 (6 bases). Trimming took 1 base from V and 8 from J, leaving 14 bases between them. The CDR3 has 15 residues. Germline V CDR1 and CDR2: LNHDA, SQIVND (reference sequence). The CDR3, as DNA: TGTGCCAGTAGTATAGGGGGGACACGAATCGAAAAACTGTTTTTT. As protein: CASSIGGTRIEKLFF.

As DNA, the CDR3 is TGTGCCAGCAGCCCGCGGACAGGGGAGGTCCGCAATCAGCCCCAGCATTTT. It encodes CASSPRTGEVRNQPQHF. The genes are TRBV12-1 and TRBJ1-5; the tabulated D call, TRBD1, remains unverified against the DNA. TRBV12-1 is a recognized pseudogene. The CDR3 totals 17 residues.

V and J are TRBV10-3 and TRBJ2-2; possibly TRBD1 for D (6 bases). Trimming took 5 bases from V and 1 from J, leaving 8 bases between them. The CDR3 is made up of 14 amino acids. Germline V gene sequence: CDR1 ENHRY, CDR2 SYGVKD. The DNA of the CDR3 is TGTGCCATCAGTAGGACAGAGAACACCGGGGAGCTGTTTTTT. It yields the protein CAISRTENTGELFF.